The 13 T cell receptor beta chains presented below share a single source sample, sequenced in a study of cytomegalovirus exposure and HLA in healthy donors. In the PCR, 60 Vbeta and 13 Jbeta primers were used. The protocol was immunoSEQ multiplex PCR, while the TCRdb copy is restricted to in-frame clones and leaves out a portion. The sample shows roughly 200,000 clones, and less than 6.5% sits with its ten largest clones. Sequencing was carried out using PBMCs. Source of these receptors: a man under 40 in good health and CMV-seronegative.

The rearrangement uses TRBV5-1 and TRBJ1-1, with 8 bases matching TRBD1. From germline, CDR1 is SGHRS and CDR2 YFSETQ. The CDR3 runs 14 residues. Losses at the gene ends were 4 bases for V and 0 bases for J; bases not matched to a gene: 2. The DNA of the CDR3 is TGCGCCAGCAGCCTGGGACAGGTGAACACTGAAGCTTTCTTT. Protein product: CASSLGQVNTEAFF.

The chain has TRBV4-1 and TRBJ1-6; 8 bases fit TRBD1. Germline V gives CDR1 MGHRA, CDR2 YSYEKL. The CDR3 is 13 residues long. The trim removed 8 bases at V and 8 bases at J, leaving 5 bases unmatched. Here the CDR3 reads CASQGAAHSPLHF. The CDR3 DNA sequence: TGCGCCAGCCAGGGGGCGGCCCATTCACCCCTCCACTTT.

The chain recombines TRBV9 with TRBJ1-3; D is possibly TRBD1 (5 bases). This CDR3 has 15 residues. V dropped 4 bases and J dropped 4 bases, with 15 bases sitting between them. Germline CDR1 SGDLS, CDR2 YYNGEE. Here the CDR3 DNA reads TGTGCCAGCAGCACTAGCGGGGCCTCGGGAAACACCATATATTTT. Protein product: CASSTSGASGNTIYF.

The chain carries TRBV5-1 and TRBJ2-1, with D possibly matching TRBD2 (7 bases). The CDR3 has 15 amino acids. CDR1 and CDR2 from the germline V gene are SGHRS and YFSETQ. V lost 3 bases to trimming and J lost 3 bases, with 13 bases between them. The CDR3 nucleotides read TGCGCCAGCAGCTCGGCGGGGGCGGACTACAATGAGCAGTTCTTC. Translated, it gives CASSSAGADYNEQFF.

The chain joins TRBV5-1 to TRBJ1-1; D is unresolved. Trimming stripped 4 bases from V and 0 bases from J, with 13 bases between. Germline assignment: CDR1 SGHRS and CDR2 YFSETQ. CDR3 size: 15 residues. The CDR3 coding sequence is TGCGCCAGCAGCGGTGCGGCAGAAATGAACACTGAAGCTTTCTTT. It codes for CASSGAAEMNTEAFF.

V is TRBV11-3 and J is TRBJ2-3; 7 positions match TRBD1. Per the germline V gene, CDR1 is SGHNT and CDR2 is YENEEA. V dropped 2 bases and J dropped 7; count of bases not matched to a gene: 9. This CDR3 contains 15 residues. The CDR3 protein is CASSLQGEGVNTQYF. DNA of the CDR3: TGTGCCAGCAGCTTACAGGGGGAAGGCGTGAATACGCAGTATTTT.

The chain has TRBV5-5 and TRBJ2-2; TRBD1 matches 9 bases. This CDR3 comprises 16 residues. The junction had 9 bases not matched to a gene; V was cut back by 2 bases and J by 7 bases. Germline-derived CDR1 and CDR2 are SGHKS and YYEKEE (reference sequence). CDR3 nucleotide sequence: TGTGCCAGCAGCTTCTCCGGGACAGGGTTTTTCGGGGAGCTGTTTTTT. Its translation is CASSFSGTGFFGELFF.

The gene calls are TRBV10-1 and TRBJ2-1, with D unclear. This CDR3 contains 13 residues. V lost 7 bases and J 5 bases, leaving 12 bases between the germline ends. Germline values: CDR1 WNHNN, CDR2 SYGVQD (reference sequence). CDR3 loop: CASTNGLNNEQFF. The DNA of the CDR3 is TGCGCCAGCACCAACGGTTTAAACAATGAGCAGTTCTTC.

This chain links TRBV15 with TRBJ2-2; 9 bases agree with TRBD2. The CDR3 consists of 15 residues. Looked up from germline, CDR1 is LNHNV and CDR2 is YYDKDF (reference sequence). Trimming at V came to 11 bases and at J to 4 bases, leaving 11 bases not matched to a gene. The CDR3 sequence is CASRRGGVGTGELFF. DNA for the CDR3: TGTGCCTCGCGCCGCGGGGGGGTCGGCACCGGGGAGCTGTTTTTT. The full variable domain, rest sourced from reference TRBV15 and TRBJ2-2, is DAMVIQNPRYQVTQFGKPVTLSCSQTLNHNVMYWYQQKSSQAPKLLFHYYDKDFNNEADTPDNFQSRRPNTSFCFLDIRSPGLGDTAMYLCASRRGGVGTGELFFGEGSRLTVL.

The gene calls are TRBV4-3 and TRBJ1-2; TRBD1 is a possible D gene (6 bases). Germline V gene sequence: CDR1 LGHNA, CDR2 YSLEER. This CDR3 is 13 amino acids long. V lost 2 bases and J lost 2, with 6 bases in between. The CDR3 coding sequence is TGCGCCAGCAGCCAAACAGGGAACTATGGCTACACCTTC. Its protein product is CASSQTGNYGYTF.

The chain couples TRBV4-2 to TRBJ1-3, with unresolved D. Trimming pared 0 bases from V and 2 bases from J, leaving 14 bases between. This CDR3 contains 17 residues. Germline V gene lookup returns CDR1 LGHNA and CDR2 YNFKEQ. The CDR3 DNA follows: TGTGCCAGCAGCCAAGATCCGAGAGGGCGGGCTGGAAACACCATATATTTT. Protein product: CASSQDPRGRAGNTIYF.

This chain connects TRBV28 to TRBJ2-3; 8 bases fit TRBD1. The CDR3 consists of 15 residues. CDR1 is MDHEN, CDR2 SYDVKM, per germline. V lost 9 bases, J lost 3 bases, and 11 bases stayed unmatched. The CDR3 DNA follows: TGTGCCAGTTCCCCCCGGGACAGGCAAACAGATACGCAGTATTTT. Its translation is CASSPRDRQTDTQYF.

The genes are TRBV5-4 and TRBJ2-6; D is uncertain. Germline CDR1 is SGHNT and CDR2 is YYREEE (reference sequence). With 7 bases removed from V and 4 bases from J, the gap between germline ends came to 15 bases. CDR3 length: 15 residues. The CDR3 here is CASGSRMAGANVLTF. The CDR3 DNA reads TGTGCCAGCGGTTCGAGGATGGCCGGGGCCAACGTCCTGACTTTC.